The T cell receptor beta chain under discussion was sequenced for a study of blood T cell repertoires in COVID-19. Study-level background: Sites across the United States, Italy and Spain contributed samples from acute and convalescent COVID-19. PBMCs, B-cell-depleted T cells, or T cells provided the cDNA or gDNA that made up the material.

Authors' analysis steps: Nucleated cell number was recorded as an estimate derived from reference gene primer amplification. TCRdb keeps only in-frame clones here, not all; method: immunoSEQ multiplex PCR. V, J and clone size reflect that table, while D and trimming were determined from the DNA. This repertoire shows tens of thousands of clones, approximately 82% found once; its top ten account for over 15%. This CDR3 is 14 amino acids long. Germline lookup yields CDR1 GTSNPN and CDR2 SVGIG (reference sequence). V lost 0 bases and J 3 bases, leaving 12 bases between the germline ends. The TCR comes from a woman at least 80 years old with acute or convalescent COVID-19. This chain links TRBV30 with TRBJ2-7, with D possibly TRBD2 on 5 matching bases. The sequencing sample was made of peripheral blood. The CDR3: CAWSVGGSRYEQYF. The CDR3, as DNA: TGTGCCTGGAGTGTGGGCGGGTCCCGCTACGAGCAGTACTTC.